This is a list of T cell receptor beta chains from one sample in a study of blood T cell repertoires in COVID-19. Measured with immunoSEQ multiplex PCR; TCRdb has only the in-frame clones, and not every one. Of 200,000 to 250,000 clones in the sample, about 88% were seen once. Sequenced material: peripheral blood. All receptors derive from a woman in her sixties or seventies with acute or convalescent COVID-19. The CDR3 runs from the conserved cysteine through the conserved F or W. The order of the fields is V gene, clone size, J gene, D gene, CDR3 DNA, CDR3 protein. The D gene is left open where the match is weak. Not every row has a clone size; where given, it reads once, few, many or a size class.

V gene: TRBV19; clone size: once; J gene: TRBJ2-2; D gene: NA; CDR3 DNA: TGTGCCAGTAGATCAGGAGGGGACACCGGGGAGCTGTTTTTT; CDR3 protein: CASRSGGDTGELFF
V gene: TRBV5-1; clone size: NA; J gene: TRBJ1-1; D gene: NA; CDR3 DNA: TGCGCCAGCAGCTTGGATCTGGGAGGGGCTGAAGCTTTCTTT; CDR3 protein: CASSLDLGGAEAFF
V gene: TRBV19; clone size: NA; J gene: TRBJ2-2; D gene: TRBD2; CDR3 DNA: TGTGCCAGTAGTATAATAGCGGGAGTCCTGGGGGAGCTGTTTTTT; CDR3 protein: CASSIIAGVLGELFF
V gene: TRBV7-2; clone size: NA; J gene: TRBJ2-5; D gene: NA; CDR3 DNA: TGTGCCAGCAGCTACCCCTCGGGGGGCGGGGAGACCCAGTACTTC; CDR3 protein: CASSYPSGGGETQYF
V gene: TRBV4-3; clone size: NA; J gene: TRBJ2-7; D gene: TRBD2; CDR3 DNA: TGCGCCAGCAGCCAAGAATTACTAGCGGGAGGGGCACTATACGAGCAGTACTTC; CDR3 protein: CASSQELLAGGALYEQYF
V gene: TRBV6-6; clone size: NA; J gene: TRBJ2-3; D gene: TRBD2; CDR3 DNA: TGTGCCAGCAGCCTACTAGCGGGAGGCACAGATACGCAGTATTTT; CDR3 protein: CASSLLAGGTDTQYF
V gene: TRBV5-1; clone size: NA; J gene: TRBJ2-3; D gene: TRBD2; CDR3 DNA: TGCGCCAGCAGCTTGGCCCTAGCGGGGTCCACAGATACGCAGTATTTT; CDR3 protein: CASSLALAGSTDTQYF
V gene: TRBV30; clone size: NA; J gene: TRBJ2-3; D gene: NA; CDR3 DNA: TGTGCCTGGAGAACAGAGGGAGATACGCAGTATTTT; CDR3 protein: CAWRTEGDTQYF
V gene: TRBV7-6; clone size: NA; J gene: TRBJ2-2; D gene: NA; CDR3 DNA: TGTGCCAGCAGCTTACTTGCGGGGTCGAACACCGGGGAGCTGTTTTTT; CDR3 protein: CASSLLAGSNTGELFF
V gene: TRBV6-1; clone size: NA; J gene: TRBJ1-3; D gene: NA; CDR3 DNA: TGTGCCAGCAGTGACCGAACCATAGCATCTGGAAACACCATATATTTT; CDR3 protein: CASSDRTIASGNTIYF
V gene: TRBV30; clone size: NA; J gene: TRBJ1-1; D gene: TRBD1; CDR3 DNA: TGTGCCTCTTACAGGGGGAACACTGAAGCTTTCTTT; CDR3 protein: CASYRGNTEAFF
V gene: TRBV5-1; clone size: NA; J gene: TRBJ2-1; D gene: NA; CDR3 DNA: TGCGCCAGCAGCTTAGTCTCGGTGTCAATAAGGGGTGAGCAGTTCTTC; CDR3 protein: CASSLVSVSIRGEQFF
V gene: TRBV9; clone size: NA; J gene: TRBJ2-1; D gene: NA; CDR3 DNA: TGTGCCAGCAGCGTAGCTCCTCGGTTCTACAATGAGCAGTTCTTC; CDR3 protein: CASSVAPRFYNEQFF
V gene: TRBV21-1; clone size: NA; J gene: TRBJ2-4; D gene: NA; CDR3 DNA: TGTGCCAGCACTTTACTGGACATCATTTCTTGTGATTGGGATAAAAACATTCAGTACTTC; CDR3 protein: CASTLLDIISCDWDKNIQYF
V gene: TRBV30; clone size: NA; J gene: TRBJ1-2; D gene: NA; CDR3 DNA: TGTGCCTGGTCGGCAGGCCTATCCCTCTATGGCTACACCTTC; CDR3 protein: CAWSAGLSLYGYTF
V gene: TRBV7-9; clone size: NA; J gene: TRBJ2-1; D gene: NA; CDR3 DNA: TGTGCCAGCAGCCTACTCAGGGGGGTGCAGTTCTTC; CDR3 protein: CASSLLRGVQFF
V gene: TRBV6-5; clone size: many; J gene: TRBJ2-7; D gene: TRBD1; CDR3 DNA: TGTGCCAGCCTGTGGGACAGGGGAGCCCCCTACGAGCAGTACTTC; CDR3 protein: CASLWDRGAPYEQYF
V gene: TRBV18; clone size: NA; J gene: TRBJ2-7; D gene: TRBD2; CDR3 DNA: TGTGCCAGCTCAACTAGCGGGTCCTTCTCCTACGAGCAGTACTTC; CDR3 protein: CASSTSGSFSYEQYF
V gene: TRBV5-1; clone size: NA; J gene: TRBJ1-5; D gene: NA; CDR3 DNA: TGCGCCAGCAGCTTGGAGGGAGGGGCAGAACAGCCCCAGCATTTT; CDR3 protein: CASSLEGGAEQPQHF
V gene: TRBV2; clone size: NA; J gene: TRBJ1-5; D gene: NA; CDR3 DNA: TGTGCCAGCAGTGGGTTGTTGACAGCCACTAATCAGCCCCAGCATTTT; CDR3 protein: CASSGLLTATNQPQHF
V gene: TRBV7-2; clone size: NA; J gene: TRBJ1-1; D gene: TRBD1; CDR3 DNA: TGTGCCAGCAGCCCATGGACAGGGAGGTCCACTGAAGCTTTCTTT; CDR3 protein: CASSPWTGRSTEAFF
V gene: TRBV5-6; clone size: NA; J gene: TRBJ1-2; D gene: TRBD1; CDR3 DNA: TGTGCCAGCAGCGTCGGACAGGGGGCGAAAACCTATGGCTACACCTTC; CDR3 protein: CASSVGQGAKTYGYTF
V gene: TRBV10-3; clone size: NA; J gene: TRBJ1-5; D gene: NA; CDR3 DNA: TGTGCCATCAGTGTCCAACTAAGCAATCAGCCCCAGCATTTT; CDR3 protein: CAISVQLSNQPQHF
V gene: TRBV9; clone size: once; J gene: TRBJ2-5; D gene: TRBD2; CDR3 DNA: TGTGCCAGCAGCGTAGGGACTAGCGGGGGTCAAGAGACCCAGTACTTC; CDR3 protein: CASSVGTSGGQETQYF
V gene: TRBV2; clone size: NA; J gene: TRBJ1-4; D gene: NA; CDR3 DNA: TGTGCCAGCAGTGATTGGCAGGGTAATGAAAAACTGTTTTTT; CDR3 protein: CASSDWQGNEKLFF
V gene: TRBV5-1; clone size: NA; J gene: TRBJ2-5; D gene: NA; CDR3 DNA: TGCGCCAGCAGCTTGGACAGGTCCCTCCAAGAGACCCAGTACTTC; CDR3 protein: CASSLDRSLQETQYF
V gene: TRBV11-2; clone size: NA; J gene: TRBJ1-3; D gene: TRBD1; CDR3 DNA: TGTGCCAGCAGCCCCAGACAGGGCCTGCTCTCTGGAAACACCATATATTTT; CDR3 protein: CASSPRQGLLSGNTIYF
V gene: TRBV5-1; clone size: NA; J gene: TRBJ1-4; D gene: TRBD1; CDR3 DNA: TGCGCCAGCAGCTTCGGGACAGAGGTGGGAAAACTGTTTTTT; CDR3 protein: CASSFGTEVGKLFF
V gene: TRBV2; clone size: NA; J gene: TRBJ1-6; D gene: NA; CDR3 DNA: TGTGCCAGCAGTGAGCAGGGCGGCTATAATTCACCCCTCCACTTT; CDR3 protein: CASSEQGGYNSPLHF